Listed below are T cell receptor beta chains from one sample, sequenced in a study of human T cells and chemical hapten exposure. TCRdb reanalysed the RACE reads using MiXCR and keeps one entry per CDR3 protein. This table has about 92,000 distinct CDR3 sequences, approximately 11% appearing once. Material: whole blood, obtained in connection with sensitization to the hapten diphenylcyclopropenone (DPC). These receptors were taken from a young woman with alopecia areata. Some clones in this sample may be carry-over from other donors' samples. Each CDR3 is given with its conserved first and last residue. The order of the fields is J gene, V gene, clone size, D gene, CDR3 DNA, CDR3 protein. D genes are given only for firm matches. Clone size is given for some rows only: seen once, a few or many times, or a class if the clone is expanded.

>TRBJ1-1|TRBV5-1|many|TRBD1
TGCGCCAGCAGTCTTAGCTCTACTGGACAGGGGGGGAGACGTACTGAAGCTTTCTTT
CASSLSSTGQGGRRTEAFF
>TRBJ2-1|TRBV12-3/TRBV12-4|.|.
TGTGCCAGCAGTTCCAAGGGTGGGGAGCAGTTCTTC
CASSSKGGEQFF
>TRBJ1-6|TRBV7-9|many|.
TGTGCCAGCAGCGACGCCGACTTTTCACCCCTCCACTTT
CASSDADFSPLHF
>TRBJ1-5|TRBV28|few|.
TGTGCCAGCAGTTTATCGCAGGGAAGGCAGCCCCAGCATTTT
CASSLSQGRQPQHF
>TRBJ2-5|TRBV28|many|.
TGTGCCAGCAGCCGACAGGCGCCAGAGACCCAGTACTTC
CASSRQAPETQYF
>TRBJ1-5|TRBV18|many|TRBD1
TGTGCCAGCTCACAGGGACAGTTCAATCAGCCCCAGCATTTT
CASSQGQFNQPQHF
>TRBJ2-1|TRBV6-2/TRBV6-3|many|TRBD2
TGTGCCAGCAGTTACTCAGGGACTACCCTGGGCCATGAGCAGTTCTTC
CASSYSGTTLGHEQFF
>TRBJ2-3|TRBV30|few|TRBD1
TGTGCCTGGAGCACAAAAGGACAGGGGTCAGATACGCAGTATTTT
CAWSTKGQGSDTQYF
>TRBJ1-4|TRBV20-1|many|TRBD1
TGCAGTGCTAGGAGGACAGGGTCGACGAGGGGACTGTTTTTT
CSARRTGSTRGLFF
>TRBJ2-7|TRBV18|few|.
TGTGCCAGCTCGCCTCAGTACGAGCAGTACTTC
CASSPQYEQYF
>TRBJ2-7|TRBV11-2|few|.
TGTGCCAGCAGCTTAGGTGTTACCAACGAGCAGTACTTC
CASSLGVTNEQYF
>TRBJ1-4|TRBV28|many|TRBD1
TGTGCCAGCAGTTCCGGGACAGAAGTTGAAAAACTGTTTTTT
CASSSGTEVEKLFF
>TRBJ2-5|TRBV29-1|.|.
TGCAGCGTTGGTCCGGGGGGCGGTAAGACCCAGTACTTC
CSVGPGGGKTQYF
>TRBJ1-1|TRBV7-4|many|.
TGTGCCAGCAGCTTAGATCTGAGAACGAGGGACACTGAAGCTTTCTTT
CASSLDLRTRDTEAFF
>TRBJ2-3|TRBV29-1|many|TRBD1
TGCAGCGTCGCTACAGGGGCGGCAGATACGCAGTATTTT
CSVATGAADTQYF
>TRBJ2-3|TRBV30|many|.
TGTGCCTGGAGTTCCGACAGACGCACAGATACGCAGTATTTT
CAWSSDRRTDTQYF
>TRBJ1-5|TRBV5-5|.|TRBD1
TGTGCCAGCAGCTTAAGGACAGGGTTAGGCAATCAGCCCCAGCATTTT
CASSLRTGLGNQPQHF
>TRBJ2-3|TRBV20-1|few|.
TGCAGTGCTAGCCTCGCAGATACGCAGTATTTT
CSASLADTQYF
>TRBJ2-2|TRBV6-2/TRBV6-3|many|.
TGTGCCAGCAGCCTCGGCCGGGAGACCACCGGGGAGCTGTTTTTT
CASSLGRETTGELFF
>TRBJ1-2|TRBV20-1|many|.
TGCAGTGCCAGGTCCGGGGGCGCCGGCTATGGCTACACCTTC
CSARSGGAGYGYTF
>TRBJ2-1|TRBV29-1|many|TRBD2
TGCAGCGTCCAAACTAGCGGGGGGGCCGTTGAGCAGTTCTTC
CSVQTSGGAVEQFF
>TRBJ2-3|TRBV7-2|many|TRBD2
TGTGCCAGCAGCCTCATCCGGACTAGCTGGGGCACAGATACGCAGTATTTT
CASSLIRTSWGTDTQYF
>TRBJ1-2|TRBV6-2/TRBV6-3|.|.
TGTGCCAGCAGTTCAGCCAGAGACTATGGCTACACCTTC
CASSSARDYGYTF
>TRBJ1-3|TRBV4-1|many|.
TGCGCCAGCAGCCACCCTAAAGCAGGCTCTGGAAACACCATATATTTT
CASSHPKAGSGNTIYF
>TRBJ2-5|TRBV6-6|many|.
TGTGCCAGCACCCCAGGCAGGGGAGAGACCCAGTACTTC
CASTPGRGETQYF
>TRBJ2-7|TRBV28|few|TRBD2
TGTGCCAGCGAGCGGGAGAAGTACGAGCAGTACTTC
CASEREKYEQYF
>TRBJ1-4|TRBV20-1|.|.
TGCAGTGCTAGAGATTCCCGAGCAGCCCTTAATGAAAAACTGTTTTTT
CSARDSRAALNEKLFF
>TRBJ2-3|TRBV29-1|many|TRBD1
TGCAGCGTGACAGGGTTGGATACGCAGTATTTT
CSVTGLDTQYF